These 32 T cell receptor beta chains were all obtained from the same sample, sequenced in a study of sequential checkpoint blockade in melanoma. This table comes from immunoSEQ multiplex PCR, and its TCRdb copy is limited to in-frame clones, with some not included. The sample consists of around 10,000 clones, less than 80% of them appearing once. Treatment: randomized to nivolumab then ipilimumab (arm A) or the reverse (arm B). Sequenced material: CD8+ T cells sorted from blood (inferred from file names), taken from a patient given nivolumab and ipilimumab in sequence. These receptors all come from a human donor with melanoma.

On this clone itself: This may be a read error: a much more frequent sequence differs by one nucleotide. This chain joins TRBV4-2 and TRBJ2-5; 7 positions agree with TRBD1. J gave up 2 bases and V 3 bases, and 6 bases lay outside the gene matches. The CDR3 loop spans 15 amino acids. CDR1 is LGHNA, CDR2 YNFKEQ, per germline. CDR3 nucleotide sequence: TGTGCCAGCAGCCAGGACGGGACAGCTCAAGAGACCCAGTACTTC. Protein product: CASSQDGTAQETQYF.

The rearrangement links TRBV6-1 to TRBJ2-2, with a weak D call TRBD1 (5 bases). V was shortened by 5 bases and J by 4 bases, with 11 bases between the two germline ends. Germline V gene lookup returns CDR1 MNHNS and CDR2 SASEGT. The CDR3 contains 14 residues. CDR3 amino acids: CASSIYQGTGELFF. The CDR3 DNA sequence: TGTGCCAGCAGTATATACCAGGGCACCGGGGAGCTGTTTTTT.

The chain uses TRBV5-4 and TRBJ2-5; 7 bases align to TRBD1. V was pared by 4 bases and J by 5 bases, with 8 bases of the junction left unmatched. The germline V gene encodes CDR1 SGHNT and CDR2 YYREEE (reference sequence). This CDR3 region has 14 residues. DNA for the CDR3: TGTGCCAGCAGCGCCAGGGGGAAGCATGAGACCCAGTACTTC. It encodes CASSARGKHETQYF.

The chain uses TRBV7-3 and TRBJ2-5; 15 bases map to TRBD2. Germline assignment: CDR1 SGHTA and CDR2 FQGTGA. Losses at the gene ends were 5 bases for V and 4 bases for J; bases not matched to a gene: 8. The CDR3 consists of 17 residues. For the CDR3, the DNA is TGTGCCAGCAGCATAGGGACTAGCGGGAGGATAGGAGAGACCCAGTACTTC. Translating gives CASSIGTSGRIGETQYF.

The CDR3 DNA is TGTGCCAGCAGCCCCCGGCGGGACTCCTACGAGCAGTACTTC. Its translation is CASSPRRDSYEQYF. The J gene is TRBJ2-7, the V gene TRBV9; TRBD2 might be the D (6 bases). Germline CDR1 reads SGDLS; CDR2 reads YYNGEE. This CDR3 comprises 14 residues. Trimming took 4 bases from V and 0 from J, leaving 11 bases between them.

The chain carries TRBV6-5 and TRBJ2-7; 9 bases are a match to TRBD1. V trimming: 5 bases; J trimming: 4 bases; junction bases outside the gene matches: 9. The CDR3 sequence is 15 residues long. Germline CDR1 MNHEY, CDR2 SVGAGI. The CDR3 sequence is CASSSGTGGYYEQYF. The CDR3 DNA sequence: TGTGCCAGCAGTAGCGGAACAGGGGGCTATTACGAGCAGTACTTC.

This clone occurred a few times. The chain carries TRBV14 and TRBJ2-5, with D hard to call. Between the trimmed V and J ends, which lost 6 bases and 1 base, there was a span of 9 bases. Germline V gene data show CDR1 as SGHDN and CDR2 as FVKESK. This CDR3 spans 13 amino acids. The CDR3 nucleotides are TGTGCCAGCAGTCAGACAATCCAAGAGACCCAGTACTTC. This gives the protein CASSQTIQETQYF.

The chain recombines TRBV10-2 with TRBJ2-5; 12 positions agree with TRBD2. Germline V lookup: CDR1 WSHSY, CDR2 SAAADI. The CDR3 runs 16 residues. After removal of 2 bases from V and 1 base from J, the junction contained 2 bases not matched to a gene. The DNA for the CDR3 is TGCGCCAGCAGTGAGGGACTAGCGGGGACCCAAGAGACCCAGTACTTC. It yields the protein CASSEGLAGTQETQYF.

This clone was counted a single time. The chain links TRBV4-3 to TRBJ2-7; TRBD1 matches 7 bases. V was clipped by 1 base and J by 0 bases; unmatched bases: 3. The CDR3 runs 15 residues. The germline V gene has CDR1 LGHNA and CDR2 YSLEER. CDR3 DNA: TGCGCCAGCAGCCAAGGGACAGGCGGCTCCTACGAGCAGTACTTC. Its protein is CASSQGTGGSYEQYF.

This clone was counted only a few times. The J gene is TRBJ2-3, the V gene TRBV7-9; possibly TRBD2 for D (6 bases). The CDR3 has 14 amino acids. The V end lost 5 bases, the J end lost 0 bases, and 9 bases lay between the germline ends. CDR1 SEHNR and CDR2 FQNEAQ come from the germline V gene (reference sequence). DNA for the CDR3: TGTGCCAGCAGCCTCAGCGGGAGCACAGATACGCAGTATTTT. It codes for CASSLSGSTDTQYF.

The chain uses TRBV6-6 and TRBJ1-5, with TRBD1 matching 7 bases. J lost 0 bases, V lost 4 bases, and 6 bases had no gene match. Germline CDR1 and CDR2: MNHNY and SVGAGI (reference sequence). CDR3 length: 16 amino acids. The CDR3 sequence: CASSFPGQPSNQPQHF. The CDR3 DNA follows: TGTGCCAGCAGTTTCCCGGGACAGCCTAGCAATCAGCCCCAGCATTTT.

DNA for the CDR3: TGTGCCAGCAGTCCCGGGACATTGTCCCGCAATGAGCAGTTCTTC. Encoded protein: CASSPGTLSRNEQFF. The gene calls are TRBV27 and TRBJ2-1, with a tentative D call TRBD1 (6 bases). The CDR3 spans 15 residues. Germline values: CDR1 MNHEY, CDR2 SMNVEV (reference sequence). Between the trimmed V and J ends, which lost 5 bases and 6 bases, there was a span of 17 bases.

The chain has TRBV9 and TRBJ1-1, with 10 bases that match TRBD1. CDR1 and CDR2 (germline): SGDLS, YYNGEE. This CDR3 contains 16 residues. The ends lost 3 bases at V and 1 base at J; junction bases unmatched: 6. The CDR3 protein is CASSADRGLKNTEAFF. The CDR3, as DNA: TGTGCCAGCAGCGCCGACAGGGGGCTCAAGAACACTGAAGCTTTCTTT.

This clone was seen more than once but under ten times. The chain recombines TRBV6-6 with TRBJ2-5, with D possibly matching TRBD1 (6 bases). V lost 6 bases and J lost 5, with 16 bases in between. Germline loops: CDR1 MNHNY, CDR2 SVGAGI (reference sequence). The CDR3 has 14 residues. The CDR3 nucleotides are TGTGCCAGCAGAGCCCCTACAGGGAAGGAGACCCAGTACTTC. Translating gives CASRAPTGKETQYF.

The chain is built from TRBV15 and TRBJ2-7, with a possible D match to TRBD2 (6 bases). Germline V CDR1 and CDR2: LNHNV, YYDKDF (reference sequence). This CDR3 has 13 residues. V was cut by 5 bases and J by 4 bases, with 12 bases left in between. CDR3 sequence (DNA): TGTGCCACCAGCGCTAGCGCGACTTACGAGCAGTACTTC. Translated, it gives CATSASATYEQYF.

This clone is hyperexpanded in the sample. V and J are TRBV27 and TRBJ2-1; D ambiguous. This CDR3 is built from 12 residues. Germline loops: CDR1 MNHEY, CDR2 SMNVEV (reference sequence). Trimming removed 5 bases at V and 3 bases at J, with 5 bases between. CDR3 DNA sequence: TGTGCCAGCAGTGGCAGCTACAATGAGCAGTTCTTC. Amino acid sequence: CASSGSYNEQFF.

CDR3 residues: CASSLGLKGYTF. CDR3 nucleotide sequence: TGTGCCAGCAGCCTCGGACTGAAAGGCTACACCTTC. The V and J genes are TRBV2 and TRBJ1-2; no firm D call. Germline V CDR1 and CDR2: SNHLY, FYNNEI. The CDR3 is 12 residues long. V gave up 6 bases and J gave up 8 bases, with 13 bases separating them.

CDR3 coding DNA: TGTGCCAGCACCGACGGGACTAGCGGCTCCTACAATGAGCAGTTCTTC. It encodes CASTDGTSGSYNEQFF. The chain combines TRBV27 with TRBJ2-1, with 11 bases matching TRBD2. Germline V gene data show CDR1 as MNHEY and CDR2 as SMNVEV (reference sequence). With V trimmed by 7 bases and J by 0 bases, 5 bases remained unmatched. The CDR3 is 16 residues long.

J is TRBJ2-1 and V is TRBV6-5; the D is unclear. This CDR3 comprises 15 residues. The germline V and J ends were trimmed by 6 bases and 0 bases, with 12 bases remaining between them. Germline assignment: CDR1 MNHEY and CDR2 SVGAGI. The CDR3: CASSRIPSSYNEQFF. CDR3 nucleotides: TGTGCCAGCAGCAGAATACCCAGCTCCTACAATGAGCAGTTCTTC.

The gene calls are TRBV5-1 and TRBJ2-2; possibly TRBD1 for D (5 bases). The CDR3 extends over 14 amino acids. Trimming pared 0 bases from V and 3 bases from J, leaving 6 bases between. Looked up from germline, CDR1 is SGHRS and CDR2 is YFSETQ. CDR3 coding DNA: TGCGCCAGCAGCTTGGCAGGGCACACCGGGGAGCTGTTTTTT. Its translation is CASSLAGHTGELFF. The full variable domain, its missing parts supplied by reference TRBV5-1 and TRBJ2-2, is KAGVTQTPRYLIKTRGQQVTLSCSPISGHRSVSWYQQTPGQGLQFLFEYFSETQRNKGNFPGRFSGRQFSNSRSEMNVSTLELGDSALYLCASSLAGHTGELFFGEGSRLTVL.

The rearrangement joins TRBV6-1 to TRBJ1-6; TRBD1 is a possible D gene (5 bases). The V gene lost 2 bases and the J gene lost 10 bases, with 12 bases spanning the gap. The CDR3 has 14 amino acids. CDR1 is MNHNS, CDR2 SASEGT, per germline. CDR3 protein: CASSERGIGSPLHF. CDR3 bases: TGTGCCAGCAGTGAACGGGGGATTGGGTCACCCCTCCACTTT.

The J gene is TRBJ2-7, the V gene TRBV27; perhaps TRBD2 as D (5 bases). This CDR3 is built from 14 residues. Trimming shortened V by 0 bases and J by 3 bases, and 9 bases separated the two germline ends. Germline values: CDR1 MNHEY, CDR2 SMNVEV (reference sequence). The CDR3 DNA follows: TGTGCCAGCAGTTTATCCCGGGGAAGCTACGAGCAGTACTTC. Encoded protein: CASSLSRGSYEQYF.

V and J are TRBV5-5 and TRBJ1-5; D possibly corresponds to TRBD1 (5 bases). V was shortened by 2 bases and J by 0 bases, with 9 bases between the two germline ends. Germline CDR1 is SGHKS and CDR2 is YYEKEE (reference sequence). The CDR3 spans 15 residues. CDR3 loop: CASSLYDSSNQPQHF. The CDR3 DNA sequence: TGTGCCAGCAGCTTATACGACAGTAGCAATCAGCCCCAGCATTTT.

The chain employs TRBV6-6 and TRBJ1-2; D might be TRBD1 (6 bases). The length of the CDR3 is 14 residues. V was cut by 8 bases and J by 4 bases, with 17 bases left in between. CDR1 and CDR2 from the germline V gene are MNHNY and SVGAGI (reference sequence). The CDR3 sequence: CASSSGGGPYGYTF. The CDR3 DNA follows: TGTGCCAGCTCATCGGGGGGCGGCCCCTATGGCTACACCTTC.

The chain joins TRBV19 to TRBJ2-3; a possible D gene is TRBD2 (5 bases). V was clipped by 6 bases and J by 0 bases, with 22 bases between them. Germline loops: CDR1 LNHDA, CDR2 SQIVND (reference sequence). The CDR3 consists of 18 residues. The CDR3, as DNA: TGTGCCAGTAGCCTGACACGGGAATGGGATCTAAGCACAGATACGCAGTATTTT. It is translated as CASSLTREWDLSTDTQYF. The complete variable domain, with remaining parts taken from reference TRBV19 and TRBJ2-3, reads DGGITQSPKYLFRKEGQNVTLSCEQNLNHDAMYWYRQDPGQGLRLIYYSQIVNDFQKGDIAEGYSVSREKKESFPLTVTSAQKNPTAFYLCASSLTREWDLSTDTQYFGPGTRLTVL.

V is TRBV27 and J is TRBJ1-3; D call uncertain. CDR1 MNHEY and CDR2 SMNVEV come from the germline V gene (reference sequence). V lost 0 bases and J 2 bases, leaving 14 bases between the germline ends. CDR3 length: 17 residues. The CDR3 sequence: CASSLSSPAGPGNTIYF. The CDR3 DNA reads TGTGCCAGCAGTTTATCGTCCCCGGCAGGCCCTGGAAACACCATATATTTT.

Only a few counts were recorded for this clone. This chain's CDR3 is CASSTRTGAGNTIYF. The CDR3 coding sequence is TGTGCCAGCAGCACCCGGACAGGGGCTGGAAACACCATATATTTT. The chain joins TRBV13 to TRBJ1-3; 9 bases are a match to TRBD1. The CDR3 totals 15 residues. Germline lookup yields CDR1 PRHDT and CDR2 FYEKMQ (reference sequence). The trim removed 5 bases at V and 2 bases at J, leaving 4 bases unmatched.

V is TRBV4-3 and J is TRBJ2-1; 11 nucleotides line up with TRBD2. CDR1 is LGHNA, CDR2 YSLEER, per germline. Germline trimming cut 0 bases from V and 9 bases from J; bases unmatched to any gene: 7. This CDR3 spans 16 amino acids. The CDR3 region has the DNA TGCGCCAGCAGCCAAGATTCGGCTAGCGGGAGGACTGAGCAGTTCTTC. This codes for CASSQDSASGRTEQFF.

V and J are TRBV29-1 and TRBJ2-1, with D tentatively TRBD2 (5 bases). The V and J ends lost 0 bases and 6 bases respectively, with 15 bases between them. This CDR3 contains 15 residues. CDR1 and CDR2 (germline): SQVTM, ANQGSEA. CDR3 amino acids: CSVEDPQTNLNEQFF. Here the CDR3 DNA reads TGCAGCGTTGAAGATCCGCAGACTAACCTCAATGAGCAGTTCTTC.

This clone was seen more than once but under ten times. The chain uses TRBV7-6 and TRBJ1-1, with D possibly matching TRBD1 (6 bases). Germline-derived CDR1 and CDR2 are SGHVS and FNYEAQ. The length of the CDR3 is 13 residues. V shed 7 bases and J shed 5 bases, with 14 bases lying between them. CDR3 in amino acids: CASTEQGLTEAFF. The CDR3 DNA sequence: TGTGCCAGCACTGAACAGGGTTTGACTGAAGCTTTCTTT.

In its sample, this clone was seen a few times. The chain is built from TRBV7-2 and TRBJ2-7; TRBD2 might be the D (6 bases). In germline, CDR1 is SGHTA, CDR2 FQGNSA. The V end lost 2 bases, the J end lost 5 bases, and 19 bases lay between the germline ends. This CDR3 region has 16 residues. CDR3 in DNA: TGTGCCAGCAGCTTAACCCCAGCCCCACTAGCCCACGAGCAGTACTTC. The encoded protein is CASSLTPAPLAHEQYF.

The rearrangement uses TRBV4-1 and TRBJ1-1, with TRBD1 matching 8 bases. Germline V gene sequence: CDR1 MGHRA, CDR2 YSYEKL. CDR3 length: 16 residues. With V trimmed by 2 bases and J by 2 bases, 7 bases remained unmatched. CDR3 amino acids: CASSQRTGRLNTEAFF. The DNA for the CDR3 is TGCGCCAGCAGCCAACGGACAGGGCGGCTAAACACTGAAGCTTTCTTT.